This passage covers 18 T cell receptor beta chains from one sample sequenced in a study of T cells in Graves' hyperthyroidism and ophthalmopathy. Amplification targeted TCR beta CDR3 regions from RNA transcripts. RT-PCR in the first round (using the HTBI primer set) targeted the TCR CDR3. One entry per CDR3 protein results from TCRdb running MiXCR on the multiplex PCR reads. The table records around 620,000 distinct CDR3 sequences, about 16% of them present only once. Sequencing input: blood. The receptor set was obtained from a woman in her 30s with Graves' hyperthyroidism.

This clonotype was seen ten or more times. The gene calls are TRBV6-1 and TRBJ2-7, with 7 bases matching TRBD2. The length of the CDR3 is 15 residues. Per the germline V gene, CDR1 is MNHNS and CDR2 is SASEGT. Losses at the gene ends were 8 bases for V and 4 bases for J; bases not matched to a gene: 14. CDR3 sequence: CASPGISTSVYEQYF. The CDR3 DNA reads as TGTGCCAGCCCGGGTATTTCTACTAGCGTGTACGAGCAGTACTTC.

The chain is built from TRBV18 and TRBJ2-7, with TRBD1 matching over 11 bases. The CDR3 has 15 amino acids. V trimming: 1 base; J trimming: 7 bases; junction bases outside the gene matches: 6. Germline V CDR1 and CDR2: KGHSH, LQKENI. The CDR3 region has the DNA TGTGCCAGCTCACCACTGGGACAGGGGGAGGTAGAGCAGTACTTC. The encoded protein is CASSPLGQGEVEQYF.

The chain carries TRBV2 and TRBJ2-7; D is uncertain. The CDR3 spans 14 residues. V gave up 5 bases and J gave up 3 bases, with 14 bases separating them. Germline V CDR1 and CDR2: SNHLY, FYNNEI. As DNA, the CDR3 is TGTGCCAGCAGTTTAGACGGTGGAATCTACGAGCAGTACTTC. It yields the protein CASSLDGGIYEQYF.

The chain is built from TRBV5-1 and TRBJ2-5; D possibly uses TRBD1 or TRBD2 (5 bases each). The germline V gene encodes CDR1 SGHRS and CDR2 YFSETQ. V dropped 3 bases and J dropped 0 bases, with 12 bases sitting between them. CDR3 length equals 15 residues. The CDR3, as DNA: TGCGCCAGCAGCTGGGACCCGCTATACCAAGAGACCCAGTACTTC. Translating gives CASSWDPLYQETQYF.

Notes on this clonotype: The CDR3 ends on some other residue instead of the conserved phenylalanine or tryptophan, so this is likely a read error. The chain joins TRBV12-3 or TRBV12-4 to TRBJ1-3; D not resolved. V lost 6 bases, J lost 10 bases, and 10 bases lay in between. The CDR3 is made up of 11 amino acids. The CDR3 nucleotides read TGTGCCAGCAGATACGGGAATACCATATATCTT. As protein: CASRYGNTIYL.

This clonotype occurred a few times. The CDR3 loop reads CSVRGENTGELFF. CDR3 DNA sequence: TGCAGCGTCAGGGGGGAGAACACCGGGGAGCTGTTTTTT. V usage is TRBV29-1 and J usage is TRBJ2-2; perhaps TRBD1 as D (7 bases). Germline V lookup: CDR1 SQVTM, CDR2 ANQGSEA. CDR3 length equals 13 residues. V lost 6 bases to trimming and J lost 1 base, with 9 bases between them.

In its sample, this clonotype was seen many times. V gene TRBV28 combines with J gene TRBJ2-1, with 8 bases fitting TRBD2. J gave up 0 bases and V 6 bases, and 4 bases lay outside the gene matches. This CDR3 comprises 15 residues. The germline gives CDR1 MDHEN, CDR2 SYDVKM. The chain's CDR3 is CASSPGGGSYNEQFF. The CDR3 DNA reads TGTGCCAGCAGCCCGGGAGGGGGCTCCTACAATGAGCAGTTCTTC.

At least ten counts were recorded for this clonotype. The CDR3 is CASNGGPSSYNEQFF. CDR3 DNA sequence: TGTGCCAGCAACGGAGGGCCTAGCTCCTACAATGAGCAGTTCTTC. V gene TRBV2 combines with J gene TRBJ2-1; TRBD2 might be the D (6 bases). Germline V lookup: CDR1 SNHLY, CDR2 FYNNEI. Trimming took off 7 bases at V and 0 bases at J, with 13 bases between the two ends. The CDR3 covers 15 residues.

A few counts support this clonotype. The rearrangement uses TRBV18 and TRBJ1-5; no clear D gene. The CDR3 runs to 16 residues. Germline loops: CDR1 KGHSH, CDR2 LQKENI. V shed 2 bases and J shed 3 bases, with 14 bases lying between them. The CDR3 region has the DNA TGTGCCAGCTCACCAAAAGGTACTACCCTCAATCAGCCCCAGCATTTT. Protein product: CASSPKGTTLNQPQHF.

This clonotype was seen at least ten times. The chain has TRBV2 and TRBJ2-1; no reliable D call. V was trimmed by 2 bases and J by 8 bases, leaving 13 bases between them. Germline lookup yields CDR1 SNHLY and CDR2 FYNNEI. This CDR3 is built from 14 residues. CDR3 bases: TGTGCCAGCAGTGAAAGACAACTCGAAGATGAGCAGTTCTTC. The encoded protein is CASSERQLEDEQFF.

V and J are TRBV19 and TRBJ2-2, with TRBD2 matching 11 bases. With 11 bases clipped from V and 0 bases from J, the junction kept 11 bases outside the gene matches. Germline CDR1 reads LNHDA; CDR2 reads SQIVND (reference sequence). The CDR3 runs 17 residues. The CDR3: CAGTPGLAAPNTGELFF. In DNA, the CDR3 is TGTGCCGGTACCCCGGGACTAGCGGCTCCGAACACCGGGGAGCTGTTTTTT.

This clonotype has a handful of counts. This chain links TRBV6-1 with TRBJ2-7; 7 nucleotides agree with TRBD2. In germline, CDR1 is MNHNS, CDR2 SASEGT. Trimming at V came to 6 bases and at J to 6 bases, leaving 14 bases not matched to a gene. The CDR3 consists of 15 residues. The CDR3 loop reads CASSRAVAGLTEQYF. DNA of the CDR3: TGTGCCAGCAGCCGCGCGGTTGCGGGACTAACCGAGCAGTACTTC.

This clonotype has at least ten counts. The chain uses TRBV30 and TRBJ1-1; D remains ambiguous. This CDR3 comprises 14 residues. Germline V CDR1 and CDR2: GTSNPN, SVGIG (reference sequence). The V gene lost 2 bases and the J gene lost 1 base, with 11 bases spanning the gap. DNA for the CDR3: TGTGCCTGGAGTAAAGGGCAATGGAACACTGAAGCTTTCTTT. This encodes CAWSKGQWNTEAFF.

This clonotype was seen a few times. The junction and the germline gene differ at one end; a read error may be behind it. The chain is built from TRBV12-3 or TRBV12-4 and TRBJ2-5, with a tentative D call TRBD1 (6 bases). The CDR3 runs to 12 residues. DNA for the CDR3: TGTGCCAACAGTTCACAGGGAGAGACCCAGTACTTC. This sequence encodes CANSSQGETQYF.

This clonotype was recorded at least ten times. The chain carries TRBV6-2 or TRBV6-3 and TRBJ1-2; 9 bases agree with TRBD1. The germline CDR1 and CDR2 sequences are MNHEY and SVGEGT. There are 16 residues in the CDR3. After removal of 0 bases from V and 6 bases from J, the junction contained 8 bases not matched to a gene. Written as DNA, the CDR3 is TGTGCCAGCAGTTACTCGCTCGGGACAGGGTTCGATGGCTACACCTTC. Its translation is CASSYSLGTGFDGYTF.

This clonotype has at least ten counts. The V and J genes are TRBV14 and TRBJ1-2, with D uncertain. The CDR3 contains 13 residues. Germline-derived CDR1 and CDR2 are SGHDN and FVKESK. Trimming removed 6 bases at V and 6 bases at J, with 14 bases between. For the CDR3, the DNA is TGTGCCAGCAGTCCACGGTGGACCGATGGCTACACCTTC. Translated: CASSPRWTDGYTF. The full variable domain, in which reference TRBV14 and TRBJ1-2 provide the parts outside the CDR3, is EAGVTQFPSHSVIEKGQTVTLRCDPISGHDNLYWYRRVMGKEIKFLLHFVKESKQDESGMPNNRFLAERTGGTYSTLKVQPAELEDSGVYFCASSPRWTDGYTFGSGTRLTVV.

This clonotype was counted ten times or more. The chain couples TRBV2 to TRBJ2-5, with 8 bases lining up with TRBD2. Per the germline V gene, CDR1 is SNHLY and CDR2 is FYNNEI. V was clipped by 6 bases and J by 1 base; unmatched bases: 7. This CDR3 comprises 15 residues. The CDR3 region has the DNA TGTGCCAGCAGGGATCAAGCGGGAGTCCAAGAGACCCAGTACTTC. Amino acid sequence: CASRDQAGVQETQYF.

The V and J genes are TRBV5-1 and TRBJ2-7; TRBD2 matches 11 bases. The CDR3 sequence is 16 residues long. Germline trimming cut 4 bases from V and 5 bases from J; bases unmatched to any gene: 11. The germline V gene encodes CDR1 SGHRS and CDR2 YFSETQ. Here the CDR3 reads CASSGTSGSFADEQYF. The CDR3 bases are TGCGCCAGCAGCGGAACTAGCGGGAGTTTTGCCGACGAGCAGTACTTC.